The source of this T cell receptor beta chain is a study of neurological immune-mediated disorders. This CDR3 is 14 amino acids long. From germline, CDR1 is SGDLS and CDR2 YYNGEE. The V end was cut by 2 bases, the J end by 1 base, with 9 bases between. From 15-18 subjects, over 170 million TCR-beta sequences were obtained in each sequencing run. TCRdb re-derived calls from the 5' RACE reads in MiXCR, one entry per CDR3 protein. The sample has 18,000 or so distinct CDR3 sequences; 12% to 15% are singletons. Many counts were recorded for this clonotype. Its antigen remains unidentified. Study-wide findings and caveats: CDR3 amino acid sequences of expanded clones were not shared across subjects, a result suggesting private repertoires in all groups. The greatest degree of TCR clonal expansion was observed in HTLV-1-associated myelopathy, with the lowest in multiple sclerosis, below that of healthy controls.

This chain links TRBV9 with TRBJ2-5, with unresolved D. The sample was CD4+ T cells from blood. The source is a woman aged 60 to 75 with HTLV-1-associated myelopathy (HAM/TSP). The chain's CDR3 is CASSVDPTQETQYF. As DNA, the CDR3 is TGTGCCAGCAGCGTTGACCCAACCCAAGAGACCCAGTACTTC.